What follows describes a single T cell receptor (beta chain). Many counts were recorded for this clonotype. No cognate antigen has been identified for it. No base-level quality is on record; no much larger clone is a single base apart. Read against the paper, the sample's time point label means: newly diagnosed GD, antithyroid drugs for less than 3 months. RNA was extracted from PBMCs in TRIzol for both TCR sequencing and RNA sequencing. The diagnosis of Graves' disease was made according to American Thyroid Association guidelines. Patients for the study were recruited at an endocrinology department in Xi'an, China. From each patient, approximately 10 milliliters of peripheral blood was collected into an EDTA anticoagulant tube. Ficoll Paque Plus density gradient separation was used to isolate PBMCs, and no further T cell sorting was performed. RNA quality was checked with an Agilent 2100 Bioanalyzer and agarose gel, and concentration with a NanoDrop 2000.

This sample was included in a study of regulatory T cells in long-lasting Graves disease (dated by TCRdb to about 2021). Context from the whole study: Patients with newly diagnosed Graves' disease had been on antithyroid drugs for under 3 months. A total of around 33 samples underwent TCR sequencing, from about 13 patients with persistent Graves' disease and roughly 20 patients with newly diagnosed Graves' disease. Patients with persistent Graves' disease were compared with patients with newly diagnosed Graves' disease using TCR sequencing and RNA sequencing of peripheral blood. The study took place in China and was registered as a clinical trial. What the work shows at the level of the full study, not this receptor alone: Compared with newly diagnosed patients, patients with persistent Graves' disease had lower TCR Shannon entropy and fewer highly expanded clones, which suggests clonal expansion. The authors acknowledged the small sample size as a limitation that may reduce accuracy. More public clonotypes were shared among persistent patients (roughly 2,900) than among newly diagnosed patients (just under 1,000). The study examined only peripheral blood because the primary lesion, thyroid tissue, could not be accessed. Persistent disease showed preferential use of TRBV28, TRBJ1-2 and TRBJ2-5, whereas newly diagnosed disease favored TRBV20-1 and TRBJ2-1. Sequencing and analysis were limited to the TCR beta chain.

The method was multiplex PCR. Sequenced using an Illumina HiSeq 4000. To build TCR beta libraries, CDR3 regions were amplified by Arm-PCR using iRepertoire HTBI primers. PCR products were gel purified before sequencing. Per the authors' processing: Across samples, approximately 68 TRBV and 13 to 15 TRBJ segments were identified and used for gene usage analysis of CDR3 amino acid clonotypes. Filtered high-quality paired reads were merged into contigs using COPE and FqMerger. Contigs were aligned with BLAST to IMGT TRBV, TRBD and TRBJ reference genes, and CDR3 was defined per IMGT. Clonotypes above 0.1% frequency were classified as highly expanded clones. Shannon entropy served as the measure of repertoire diversity, while the Gini coefficient captured V-J evenness. A clonotype found in more than one individual was treated as public. Clones were called with MiXCR by TCRdb after fastp trimmed the public reads at Q25, and only in-frame beta chains were retained. Duplicate CDR3 protein sequences are folded into a single record with the most common DNA and genes. The V and J calls and clone size are TCRdb's, not the authors'. The sample has 400,000 to 650,000 distinct CDR3 sequences on record, around 15% of them singletons. Jointly, the top ten make up 20% to 25% of the sample.

The V end loses 0 bases and the J end loses 1 base, and a stretch of 10 bases separates them. Based on the germline V gene (reference sequence), the CDR1 and CDR2 sequences are DFQATT and SNEGSKA. The CDR3 starts with the cysteine, ends with the phenylalanine, and has 14 residues. Only the CDR3 part of the read is kept: 42 bases, read in frame from the first base. A further study also used this sample, focusing on T cells in Graves' hyperthyroidism and ophthalmopathy. The second study's paper adds: Stable Graves' hyperthyroidism was defined as the absence of progression to ophthalmopathy over 18 months of follow-up. Hyperthyroidism patients were newly diagnosed, with disease duration under 2 months, and aged 18 to 65 years. The study excluded patients with uncontrolled infections, other autoimmune diseases, pregnancy or lactation. Clinical symptoms, serum thyroxine and TRAb, thyroid ultrasound, and orbital computed tomography formed the basis for the diagnoses. The TCR CDR3 was subjected to a first round of RT-PCR using the HTBI primer set and the Qiagen OneStep RT-PCR kit. Most expanded thyroid clonotypes (frequency above 0.001) were also detected in blood, a finding suggesting that blood repertoires may reflect thyroid immune responses. A model built on a 13 V-J signature distinguished ophthalmopathy from stable hyperthyroidism, reaching about 88% sensitivity and around 81% specificity in cross-validation and 80%/75% in testing. In validation, the model predicted progression to ophthalmopathy with roughly 66% sensitivity and approximately 74% specificity, a median of about 6.7 months before onset. To identify TCR V-J signatures that set the groups apart, the researchers used a discovery cohort of roughly 100 patients, made up of about 44 with Graves' ophthalmopathy and some 58 with stable Graves' hyperthyroidism. Whether ophthalmopathy could be predicted prospectively was tested in an independent validation cohort made up of under 20 hyperthyroidism patients plus 17 patients who later progressed to ophthalmopathy. The 100 or so discovery patients were randomly split 7:3 into training and test sets. The study also compared thyroid tissue and blood T-cell repertoires from 5 to 7 Graves' hyperthyroidism patients. Once sampling was done, hyperthyroidism patients were given methimazole at a starting dose of 30 mg daily, whereas ophthalmopathy patients were given high-dose intravenous methylprednisolone. The libraries were constructed in a second round of multiplex PCR and then size-selected and purified. The libraries were sequenced on an Illumina HiSeq2000 using paired-end 100 bp reads. SOAPnuke was used to process the raw data, removing reads that contained adapters or uncalled bases, had a mean Phred below 15, or lacked an exact match to the constant primer or identifier. High-quality paired reads were merged with COPE v1.2.5, and unique nucleotide sequences were defined as clonotypes. MiTCR v1.1 was used to align the clonotypes against IMGT TRBV, TRBD and TRBJ reference segments. Analysis was restricted to V-J combinations with a frequency above 0.0001, which covered 99.2% of repertoires. A TCS score was defined as the ratio of F50 (clonal expansion) to E x V (chaos), with BLOSUM62-based TCRdist applied between CDR3 peptides within each V-J. Welch's t-statistics and random forest reduced fewer than 550 V-J features to 13, which were used in a naive Bayes classifier (R e1071). Sample size was not statistically predetermined, and blinding of investigators to group allocation was not performed. TCR Vbeta CDR3 sequencing of 130 to 150 peripheral blood samples (under 45 ophthalmopathy, 75 hyperthyroidism and approximately 17 progressor patients) is reported in the paper.

This sample comprised peripheral blood mononuclear cells (PBMCs), obtained at new diagnosis, from a patient treated with antithyroid drugs. In this chain, TRBV20-1 is recombined with TRBJ2-7, with the D gene not clear enough to name. This TCR was sampled from a woman in her forties or fifties with Graves disease. Donor details come from another sample of the same person, matched by shared clones. CDR3 region: CSARDPKESYEQYF. The nucleotide sequence reads TGCAGTGCTAGAGATCCTAAGGAGTCCTACGAGCAGTACTTC.